This is a list of T cell receptor beta chains from one sample in a study of T cells in localized non-small cell lung cancer. The method was immunoSEQ multiplex PCR; TCRdb's version includes in-frame clones alone and lacks a portion of them. Here the sample spans around 31,000 clones, 90% to 95% being singletons. Sequencing used peripheral blood, obtained before any cancer treatment. These receptors came from a woman aged 40 to 75 with stage I lung adenocarcinoma. Both conserved end residues are part of each CDR3. A D gene is named only where the DNA matches it firmly. Size tells how often a clone was seen (once, few, many) or the class of an expanded clone, and some rows leave it out.

TRBV6-6	-	-	TRBJ1-1	CASSSNERTEAFF	TGTGCCAGCAGTTCTAACGAGAGGACTGAAGCTTTCTTT
TRBV7-9	-	TRBD2	TRBJ2-1	CASSGLAGGRSEQFF	TGTGCCAGCAGTGGCCTAGCGGGAGGCCGGTCTGAGCAGTTCTTC
TRBV4-3	-	-	TRBJ2-3	CASSQDSAGRKRDTQYF	TGCGCCAGCAGCCAAGATAGCGCAGGTCGGAAACGGGATACGCAGTATTTT
TRBV10-3	-	-	TRBJ1-1	CAIRPQLGMNTEAFF	TGTGCCATCAGGCCACAACTGGGGATGAACACTGAAGCTTTCTTT
TRBV4-3	-	-	TRBJ1-5	CASSQDSGTANQPQHF	TGCGCCAGCAGCCAAGATTCAGGGACGGCCAATCAGCCCCAGCATTTT
TRBV19	-	TRBD1	TRBJ2-1	CASSESGQAYNEQFF	TGTGCCAGTAGTGAGTCGGGACAGGCCTACAATGAGCAGTTCTTC
TRBV14	-	TRBD1	TRBJ2-7	CASSQAPGGYEQYF	TGTGCCAGCAGCCAAGCTCCAGGGGGCTACGAGCAGTACTTC
TRBV5-4	-	TRBD1	TRBJ2-3	CASSNRDRGTDTQYF	TGTGCCAGCAGCAATCGGGACAGAGGCACAGATACGCAGTATTTT
TRBV29-1	-	-	TRBJ2-1	CSVWSAGEQFF	TGCAGCGTTTGGTCGGCGGGTGAGCAGTTCTTC
TRBV27	-	TRBD2	TRBJ2-5	CASSPNSLAGARETQYF	TGTGCCAGCAGCCCCAATTCGCTAGCGGGGGCGCGAGAGACCCAGTACTTC
TRBV5-4	-	TRBD2	TRBJ2-3	CASSLLAGVSTQYF	TGTGCCAGCAGCTTGTTAGCGGGAGTGAGCACGCAGTATTTT
TRBV7-9	few	TRBD2	TRBJ2-1	CASSLATPGLAIYNEQFF	TGTGCCAGCAGCTTAGCCACTCCCGGACTAGCGATATACAATGAGCAGTTCTTC
TRBV28	-	TRBD1	TRBJ1-1	CASRDRLNTEAFF	TGTGCCAGCAGGGACAGGTTGAACACTGAAGCTTTCTTT
TRBV27	-	TRBD2	TRBJ2-5	CASSHPGTSGGPETQYF	TGTGCCAGCAGTCACCCCGGGACTAGCGGGGGGCCGGAGACCCAGTACTTC
TRBV28	-	TRBD1	TRBJ1-4	CASRKTGPDEKLFF	TGTGCCAGCAGGAAGACAGGGCCGGATGAAAAACTGTTTTTT
TRBV7-2	-	TRBD1	TRBJ2-3	CASSARQGYTDTQYF	TGTGCCAGCAGCGCTCGACAGGGTTACACAGATACGCAGTATTTT
TRBV5-4	-	-	TRBJ1-2	CASSFGRPVYGYTF	TGTGCCAGCAGCTTCGGTCGCCCAGTTTATGGCTACACCTTC
TRBV18	once	-	TRBJ1-4	CASSPGRGSNEKLFF	TGTGCCAGCTCACCAGGTCGGGGGTCTAATGAAAAACTGTTTTTT
TRBV5-1	few	TRBD1	TRBJ1-1	CASSWNDRGYGTEAFF	TGCGCCAGCAGCTGGAATGACAGGGGTTATGGCACTGAAGCTTTCTTT
TRBV6-5	-	-	TRBJ1-5	CASSYWASSQHF	TGTGCCAGCAGTTACTGGGCCAGCTCCCAGCATTTT
TRBV7-8	-	-	TRBJ1-4	CASSPGWSRTNEKLFF	TGTGCCAGCAGCCCAGGGTGGTCTCGAACTAATGAAAAACTGTTTTTT
TRBV9	once	TRBD1	TRBJ1-2	CASSKQRQGAGGYTF	TGTGCCAGCAGCAAACAGAGACAGGGGGCGGGCGGCTACACCTTC
TRBV7-8	-	-	TRBJ1-6	CASSISPLHF	TGTGCCAGCAGTATTTCACCCCTCCACTTT
TRBV4-3	-	-	TRBJ2-3	CASSRGWGLIDTQYF	TGCGCCAGCAGCCGCGGCTGGGGTTTAATAGATACGCAGTATTTT
TRBV6-1	-	TRBD2	TRBJ2-3	CASSGLRGVSTDTQYF	TGTGCCAGCAGTGGCCTGCGGGGGGTGAGCACAGATACGCAGTATTTT
TRBV7-5	-	-	TRBJ1-2	CARSPQSREAYGYTF	TGTGCCAGAAGCCCGCAGTCCAGGGAGGCCTATGGCTACACCTTC
TRBV15	-	-	TRBJ1-4	CATSREVYEKLFF	TGTGCCACCAGCAGAGAGGTGTATGAAAAACTGTTTTTT
TRBV18	-	-	TRBJ2-1	CASSPQTASSYNEQFF	TGTGCCAGCTCACCCCAGACTGCTAGCTCCTACAATGAGCAGTTCTTC
TRBV14	-	TRBD1	TRBJ1-5	CASSLPPGQGASNQPQHF	TGTGCCAGCAGCCTCCCCCCGGGACAGGGGGCTAGCAATCAGCCCCAGCATTTT
TRBV28	-	-	TRBJ1-5	CASSLSTAPGYGSGLNQPQHF	TGTGCCAGCAGTTTATCAACGGCACCCGGCTATGGGTCCGGACTTAATCAGCCCCAGCATTTT
TRBV4-3	-	-	TRBJ1-2	CASSQDSGWYGYTF	TGCGCCAGCAGCCAAGATTCAGGGTGGTATGGCTACACCTTC
TRBV27	once	TRBD1	TRBJ1-2	CASSLVSRGYGYTF	TGTGCCAGCAGTTTAGTTAGCAGGGGGTACGGCTACACCTTC
TRBV2	-	-	TRBJ2-7	CASRGSSYEQYF	TGTGCCAGCAGGGGGAGCTCCTACGAGCAGTACTTC
TRBV12-5	-	-	TRBJ2-1	CASGLVDGTPANEQFF	TGTGCTAGTGGTTTGGTTGACGGGACGCCCGCCAATGAGCAGTTCTTC
TRBV7-9	few	-	TRBJ2-5	CASSLGTNQETQYF	TGTGCCAGCAGCTTAGGGACAAACCAAGAGACCCAGTACTTC
TRBV28	-	-	TRBJ1-2	CAAQLAGNIYGYTF	TGTGCCGCCCAGTTGGCAGGGAATATCTATGGCTACACCTTC
TRBV5-6	few	-	TRBJ1-6	CASSTRTDHSPLHF	TGTGCCAGCTCAACCCGGACAGACCATTCACCCCTCCACTTT
TRBV19	-	-	TRBJ1-1	CASSIGVGRNTEAFF	TGTGCCAGTAGTATTGGGGTCGGGCGAAACACTGAAGCTTTCTTT
TRBV19	-	-	TRBJ1-5	CASSIITGSLLNQPQHF	TGTGCCAGTAGTATTATCACAGGAAGCCTGCTTAATCAGCCCCAGCATTTT
TRBV11-2	-	TRBD1	TRBJ1-2	CASSFSGQGSYGYTF	TGTGCCAGCAGCTTCAGTGGACAGGGTTCCTATGGCTACACCTTC
TRBV14	once	-	TRBJ2-3	CASGQVMSSTDTQYF	TGTGCCAGCGGCCAAGTGATGAGTAGCACAGATACGCAGTATTTT
TRBV7-2	-	-	TRBJ2-6	CASSLQRVSGANVLTF	TGTGCCAGCAGCCTACAAAGGGTCTCTGGGGCCAACGTCCTGACTTTC
TRBV27	-	TRBD1	TRBJ2-1	CASSLLGRGPSYNEQFF	TGTGCCAGCAGTTTATTGGGCAGGGGGCCCTCCTACAATGAGCAGTTCTTC
TRBV28	-	TRBD2	TRBJ2-5	CASSWTSEETQYF	TGTGCCAGCAGTTGGACTAGCGAAGAGACCCAGTACTTC
TRBV2	-	TRBD2	TRBJ2-3	CASRYGLAGDTDTQYF	TGTGCCAGCAGATACGGACTAGCGGGGGACACAGATACGCAGTATTTT
TRBV29-1	-	-	TRBJ2-3	CSGAFGDPRVTDTQYF	TGCAGCGGCGCTTTTGGGGACCCTCGGGTTACAGATACGCAGTATTTT
TRBV9	-	TRBD2	TRBJ2-2	CASSVIEGREGYTGELFF	TGTGCCAGCAGCGTAATTGAAGGGCGGGAGGGATACACCGGGGAGCTGTTTTTT
TRBV5-4	-	-	TRBJ2-2	CASSAEWAGELFF	TGTGCCAGCAGCGCTGAGTGGGCCGGGGAGCTGTTTTTT